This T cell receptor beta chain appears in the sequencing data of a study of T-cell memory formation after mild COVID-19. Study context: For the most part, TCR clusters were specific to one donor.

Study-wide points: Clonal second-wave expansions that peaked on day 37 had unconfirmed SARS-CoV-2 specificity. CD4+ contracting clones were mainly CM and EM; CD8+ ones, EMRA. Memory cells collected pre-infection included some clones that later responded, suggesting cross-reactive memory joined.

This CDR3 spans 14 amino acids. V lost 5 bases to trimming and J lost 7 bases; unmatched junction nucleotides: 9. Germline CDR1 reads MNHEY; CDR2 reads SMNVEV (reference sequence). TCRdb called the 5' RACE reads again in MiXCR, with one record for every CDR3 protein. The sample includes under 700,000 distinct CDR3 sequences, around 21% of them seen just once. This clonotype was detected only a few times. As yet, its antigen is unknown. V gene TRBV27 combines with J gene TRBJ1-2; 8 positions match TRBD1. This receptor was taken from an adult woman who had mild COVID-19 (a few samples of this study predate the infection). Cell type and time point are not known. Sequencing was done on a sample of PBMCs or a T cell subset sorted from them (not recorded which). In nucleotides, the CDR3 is TGTGCCAGCAGTCTCCGGACAGGGTTCGGTGGCTACACCTTC. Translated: CASSLRTGFGGYTF.